The T cell receptor beta chain described here comes from a study of blood T cell repertoires in COVID-19. Study context: Acute and convalescent COVID-19 samples came from the United States, Italy and Spain. T cells, B-cell-depleted T cells, or PBMCs supplied cDNA or gDNA.

This clone was recorded a few times. Germline V gene sequence: CDR1 SGHVS, CDR2 FQNEAQ. The CDR3 is made up of 15 amino acids. Unmatched junction bases numbered 3, after V lost 3 bases and J lost 1 base. In the authors' workflow: Amplification of reference gene primers was used by the study to estimate nucleated cell counts. Method: immunoSEQ multiplex PCR; TCRdb's copy keeps in-frame clones and lacks some. For V, J and clone size, that table is used; D and trimming come from the DNA. The sample lists 55,000 to 80,000 clones; roughly 86% were seen once. The V and J genes are TRBV7-8 and TRBJ1-1, with TRBD1 matching 9 bases. The specimen sequenced was peripheral blood. The sequence derives from a woman aged 70 to 79 with acute or convalescent COVID-19. CDR3 in amino acids: CASSFTGGRNTEAFF. Written as DNA, the CDR3 is TGTGCCAGCAGCTTCACAGGGGGCCGGAACACTGAAGCTTTCTTT. Full variable domain (outside the CDR3, taken from reference TRBV7-8 and TRBJ1-1): GAGVSQSPRYKVAKRGQDVALRCDPISGHVSLFWYQQALGQGPEFLTYFQNEAQLDKSGLPSDRFFAERPEGSVSTLKIQRTQQEDSAVYLCASSFTGGRNTEAFFGQGTRLTVV.